This T cell receptor beta chain stems from a study of T cells in localized non-small cell lung cancer. The study's findings and limits: There was an association of higher blood T cell density with longer overall survival. A median of about 52 clones ranked among the top 100 in tumor appeared in adjacent lung.

This clone is labeled as medium-sized (0.01 to 0.1%). Antigen specificity is unknown. Produced via immunoSEQ multiplex PCR; TCRdb's table is partial and in-frame only. The table lists 1,000 to 1,500 clones, approximately 32% of them singletons. The CDR3 totals 15 residues. The V end was cut by 5 bases, the J end by 7 bases, with 15 bases between. Germline CDR1 and CDR2: SGHNT and YENEEA. The source is a male donor aged 60 or over with stage I squamous cell lung carcinoma. V gene TRBV11-3 combines with J gene TRBJ1-6, with TRBD1 as a possible D gene (6 bases). The material was normal lung tissue next to the tumor, obtained before any cancer treatment. The CDR3: CASSGRTDGNSPLHF. DNA for the CDR3: TGTGCCAGCAGCGGACGGACAGATGGGAATTCACCCCTCCACTTT.